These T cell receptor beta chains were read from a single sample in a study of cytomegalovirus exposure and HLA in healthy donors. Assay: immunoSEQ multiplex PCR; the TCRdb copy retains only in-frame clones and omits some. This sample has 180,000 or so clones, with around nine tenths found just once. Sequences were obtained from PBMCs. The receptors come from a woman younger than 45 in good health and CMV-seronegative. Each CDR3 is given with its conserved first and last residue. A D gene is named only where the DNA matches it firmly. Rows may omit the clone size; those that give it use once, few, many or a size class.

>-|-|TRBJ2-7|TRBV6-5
CASTLGAGLNEQYF
TGTGCCAGCACCCTGGGCGCGGGATTGAACGAGCAGTACTTC
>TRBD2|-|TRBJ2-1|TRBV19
CASSILRLAGAPGDEQFF
TGTGCCAGTAGTATACTTAGGCTAGCGGGAGCCCCTGGGGATGAGCAGTTCTTC
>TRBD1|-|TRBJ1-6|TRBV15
CATSRRTGDNSPLHF
TGTGCCACCAGCAGGAGGACAGGGGATAATTCACCCCTCCACTTT
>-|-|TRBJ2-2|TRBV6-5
CASSYTVGELFF
TGTGCCAGCAGTTACACGGTCGGGGAGCTGTTTTTT
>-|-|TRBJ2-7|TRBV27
CASSPRGAYEQYF
TGTGCCAGCAGTCCCCGGGGGGCTTACGAGCAGTACTTC
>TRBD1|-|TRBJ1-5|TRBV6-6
CASSRDREKQPQHF
TGTGCCAGCAGCCGAGACAGGGAAAAACAGCCCCAGCATTTT
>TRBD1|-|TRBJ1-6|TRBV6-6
CASLSDRGYSPLHF
TGTGCCAGCCTGTCAGACAGGGGGTATTCACCCCTCCACTTT
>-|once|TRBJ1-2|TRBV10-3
CAISDPGGYGYTF
TGTGCCATCAGTGACCCCGGCGGCTATGGCTACACCTTC
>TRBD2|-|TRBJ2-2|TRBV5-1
CASSFGGSTGELFF
TGCGCCAGCAGCTTCGGGGGGTCCACCGGGGAGCTGTTTTTT
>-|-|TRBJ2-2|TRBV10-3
CAISERQANTGELFF
TGTGCCATCAGTGAGCGACAGGCGAACACCGGGGAGCTGTTTTTT
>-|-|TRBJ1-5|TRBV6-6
CASSYPTGDSQPQHF
TGTGCCAGCAGTTACCCGACCGGGGATAGTCAGCCCCAGCATTTT
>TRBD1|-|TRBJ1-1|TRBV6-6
CASSQDRDTEAFF
TGTGCCAGCAGTCAGGACAGGGACACTGAAGCTTTCTTT
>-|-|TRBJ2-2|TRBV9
CASSVEGRHTGELFF
TGTGCCAGCAGCGTAGAGGGGCGGCACACCGGGGAGCTGTTTTTT
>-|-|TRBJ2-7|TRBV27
CASSFQGSLHEQYF
TGTGCCAGCAGTTTTCAAGGGAGCCTCCACGAGCAGTACTTC
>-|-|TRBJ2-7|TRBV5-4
CASSEGSSDPYSDEQYF
TGTGCCAGCAGCGAGGGATCCTCGGATCCTTATTCCGACGAGCAGTACTTC
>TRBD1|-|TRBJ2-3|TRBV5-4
CASSSPGQGAIDTQYF
TGTGCCAGCAGCTCACCGGGACAGGGGGCAATAGATACGCAGTATTTT
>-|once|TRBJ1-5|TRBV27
CASNQRGIYSNQPQHF
TGTGCCAGCAACCAGAGGGGGATTTATAGCAATCAGCCCCAGCATTTT
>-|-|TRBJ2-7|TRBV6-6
CASRRGLSYEQYF
TGTGCCAGCCGGAGAGGGCTCTCCTACGAGCAGTACTTC
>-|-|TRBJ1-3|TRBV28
CASSPTWRGGNTIYF
TGTGCCAGCAGCCCTACGTGGCGGGGAGGAAACACCATATATTTT
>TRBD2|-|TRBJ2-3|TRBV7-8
CASSILAGGPVDTQYF
TGTGCCAGCAGCATCTTAGCGGGGGGGCCTGTAGATACGCAGTATTTT
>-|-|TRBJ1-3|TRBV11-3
CASSSGAGGNTIYF
TGTGCCAGCAGCTCAGGGGCAGGAGGAAACACCATATATTTT
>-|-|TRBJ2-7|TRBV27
CASSNGHISPYEQYF
TGTGCCAGCAGTAACGGACACATCTCCCCCTACGAGCAGTACTTC
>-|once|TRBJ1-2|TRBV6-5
CASPGDSNGYTF
TGTGCCAGCCCCGGGGACTCCAATGGCTACACCTTC
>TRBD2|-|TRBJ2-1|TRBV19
CASRMRSGIYNEQFF
TGTGCCAGTAGGATGCGGAGCGGGATATACAATGAGCAGTTCTTC
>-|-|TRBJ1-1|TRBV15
CATSRDMEGRTEAFF
TGTGCCACCAGCAGAGATATGGAGGGGAGGACTGAAGCTTTCTTT
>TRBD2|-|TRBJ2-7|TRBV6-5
CASSRTSGTGEQYF
TGTGCCAGCAGTCGGACTAGCGGGACAGGTGAGCAGTACTTC
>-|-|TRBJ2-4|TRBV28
CASSLFRILAKNIQYF
TGTGCCAGCAGTTTATTCCGAATACTAGCCAAAAACATTCAGTACTTC
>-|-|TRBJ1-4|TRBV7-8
CASSLDLRGEKLFF
TGTGCCAGCAGCTTAGACTTGAGGGGGGAAAAACTGTTTTTT
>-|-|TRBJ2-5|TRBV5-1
CASSTRQAGRETQYF
TGCGCCAGCAGCACCAGACAGGCCGGGAGGGAGACCCAGTACTTC
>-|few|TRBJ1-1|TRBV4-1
CASSQDGRSTKTFF
TGCGCCAGCAGCCAAGATGGTCGGAGTACCAAAACTTTCTTT
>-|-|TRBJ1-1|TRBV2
CAPRALSPGAFF
TGTGCTCCCAGGGCCCTCTCCCCTGGCGCTTTCTTT
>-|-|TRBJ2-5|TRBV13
CASSYWTEQETQYF
TGTGCCAGCAGCTATTGGACAGAACAAGAGACCCAGTACTTC
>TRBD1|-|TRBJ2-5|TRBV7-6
CASSPTGLETQYF
TGTGCCAGCAGCCCGACAGGGTTAGAGACCCAGTACTTC
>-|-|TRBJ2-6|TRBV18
CASSQDSSSGANVLTF
TGTGCCAGCTCACAGGACAGCAGCTCTGGGGCCAACGTCCTGACTTTC
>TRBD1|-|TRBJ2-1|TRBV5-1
CASSPSRLGTGGDEQFF
TGCGCCAGCAGCCCATCCCGCCTGGGGACAGGGGGCGATGAGCAGTTCTTC
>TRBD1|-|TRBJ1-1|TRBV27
CASSRPGTVMNTEAFF
TGTGCCAGCAGTCGACCCGGGACAGTCATGAACACTGAAGCTTTCTTT
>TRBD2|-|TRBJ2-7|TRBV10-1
CASSPSGNYEQYF
TGCGCCAGCAGCCCAAGCGGGAATTACGAGCAGTACTTC
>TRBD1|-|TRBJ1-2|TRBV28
CASKGGQAGYTF
TGTGCCAGCAAGGGTGGACAGGCGGGCTACACCTTC
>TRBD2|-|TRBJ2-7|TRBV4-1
CASAALASSYEQYF
TGCGCCAGCGCGGCACTAGCGTCCTCCTACGAGCAGTACTTC
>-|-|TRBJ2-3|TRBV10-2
CASNLGVGREDTQYF
TGCGCCAGCAACTTGGGGGTGGGGCGGGAAGATACGCAGTATTTT
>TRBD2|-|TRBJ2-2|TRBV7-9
CASSLTSGGTGELFF
TGTGCCAGCAGCTTAACTAGCGGGGGAACCGGGGAGCTGTTTTTT
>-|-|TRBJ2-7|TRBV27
CASRHTGPPAYEQYF
TGTGCCAGCAGACATACAGGGCCCCCCGCTTACGAGCAGTACTTC
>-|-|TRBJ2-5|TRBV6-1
CASKGAGYQETQYF
TGTGCCAGTAAGGGGGCGGGGTACCAAGAGACCCAGTACTTC
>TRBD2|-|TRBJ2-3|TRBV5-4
CASSLLAGSTDTQYF
TGTGCCAGCAGCTTACTAGCGGGGTCCACAGATACGCAGTATTTT
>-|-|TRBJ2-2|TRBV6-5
CASSYIGGEGGKLFF
TGTGCCAGCAGTTATATTGGCGGAGAGGGTGGGAAGCTGTTTTTT
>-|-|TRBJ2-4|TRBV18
CASSLGVAKNIQYF
TGTGCCAGCTCCCTCGGGGTTGCCAAAAACATTCAGTACTTC
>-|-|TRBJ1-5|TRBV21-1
CASSKGVYNQPQHF
TGTGCCAGCAGCAAAGGAGTATACAATCAGCCCCAGCATTTT
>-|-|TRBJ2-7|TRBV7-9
CASSLDLGVYEQYF
TGTGCCAGCAGCTTAGACCTAGGCGTCTACGAGCAGTACTTC
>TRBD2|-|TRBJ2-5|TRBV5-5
CASCLAGGIETQYF
TGTGCCAGCTGTCTAGCGGGAGGGATCGAGACCCAGTACTTC
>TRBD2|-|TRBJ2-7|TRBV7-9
CASSSLGTSNYEQYF
TGTGCCAGCAGCTCTCTGGGGACTAGCAACTACGAGCAGTACTTC